This entry concerns a single TCR beta chain. Original methodology: Out-of-frame sequences were removed, leaving 2 million to 2.5 million distinct TCRbeta sequences. The repertoire was sequenced with immunoSEQ multiplex PCR; TCRdb's copy has only in-frame clones and lacks some. V, J and clone size are those of that table, while D and trimming were read from the DNA. The top ten hold 4% to 5% of the sample, which has 55,000 to 80,000 clones, roughly three quarters seen once. The data are from a study of memory CD4+ T cells and cytomegalovirus serostatus. The CDR3 runs to 14 residues. Germline lookup yields CDR1 LNHDA and CDR2 SQIVND (reference sequence). Unmatched junction bases numbered 2, after V lost 4 bases and J lost 4 bases. Single viable CD3+CD4+CD8-CD45RO+ cells were sorted as the memory CD4+ T cells.

J is TRBJ1-5 and V is TRBV19; 9 positions match TRBD1. The receptor comes from an adult in good health and CMV-seropositive. The sample was memory CD4+ T cells from blood. CDR3 amino acids: CASSTGQGNQPQHF. The CDR3 DNA is TGTGCCAGTAGTACCGGACAGGGGAATCAGCCCCAGCATTTT. Full variable domain (remainder filled in from reference TRBV19 and TRBJ1-5): DGGITQSPKYLFRKEGQNVTLSCEQNLNHDAMYWYRQDPGQGLRLIYYSQIVNDFQKGDIAEGYSVSREKKESFPLTVTSAQKNPTAFYLCASSTGQGNQPQHFGDGTRLSIL.